This T cell receptor (beta chain) was identified in a study of cytomegalovirus exposure and HLA in healthy donors. Study outcomes and limitations: No immune exposure information besides CMV serostatus was available.

A word on this clone: Its antigen is undetermined.

13 Jbeta primers and 60 Vbeta primers were used for the PCR. Data came from immunoSEQ multiplex PCR; TCRdb stores just in-frame clones and leaves some out. This table holds roughly 200,000 clones, over 75% found once. V was cut by 2 bases and J by 5 bases, with 10 bases left in between. Germline V gene data show CDR1 as SGHNT and CDR2 as YYREEE (reference sequence). This CDR3 contains 13 residues. The sequenced sample was PBMCs. This chain connects TRBV5-4 to TRBJ2-5; perhaps TRBD2 as D (5 bases). The origin of this receptor is a man in his fifties or sixties in good health and CMV-seronegative. The CDR3 sequence is CASSFEPGETQYF. The CDR3 nucleotides read TGTGCCAGCAGCTTTGAGCCGGGGGAGACCCAGTACTTC.